This is a list of T cell receptor beta chains from one sample in a study of blood T cells in healthy people across ages. TCRdb re-called the 5' RACE reads through MiXCR, storing one row per CDR3 protein. This table has over a million distinct CDR3 sequences, 35% to 45% appearing once. What was sequenced was blood. These receptors were obtained from a woman under 30 in good health. Each CDR3 is given with its conserved first and last residue.

>TRBV3-1|TRBJ1-1
CASSLGSAPNTEAFF
>TRBV7-9|TRBJ2-7
CASSSTRSTGRTYEQYF
>TRBV4-3|TRBJ2-5
CASSSGLDETQYF
>TRBV6-1|TRBJ2-3
CASSESWWGGNRYF
>TRBV19|TRBJ2-6
CASSKFRGSKTGANVLTF
>TRBV7-8|TRBJ1-5
CASSSDRAEPQHF
>TRBV20-1|TRBJ1-1
CSAGTRDRYFMNTEAFF
>TRBV4-1|NA
CASSVVAGIPYEQYF
>TRBV9|TRBJ2-1
CASSGRLAGDSYNEQFF
>TRBV7-3|TRBJ2-2
CASSPAGGNTGELFF
>TRBV21-1|TRBJ2-3
CASSNPDRGPGDTQYF
>TRBV20-1|TRBJ1-3
CSARGGLGNTIYF
>TRBV29-1|TRBJ1-1
CSAVQGTNTEAFF
>TRBV4-3|TRBJ2-7
CASSQEVGGHYEQYF
>TRBV12-3/TRBV12-4|TRBJ2-7
CASSLPGGRNEQYF
>TRBV7-9|TRBJ1-2
CASSLFRDRWNYGYTF
>TRBV5-1|TRBJ2-3
CASSSSLAANTDTQYF
>TRBV2|TRBJ2-3
CASSGLAGAFTDTQYF
>TRBV6-2/TRBV6-3|TRBJ2-5
CASRHSGGMDNEQYF
>TRBV29-1|TRBJ2-7
CSVEEGRGYEQYF
>TRBV29-1|TRBJ2-7
CSVVSQGDYEQYF
>TRBV13|TRBJ1-2
CASSFVSSGYTF
>TRBV27|TRBJ2-5
CASSSPTGSMRETQYF
>TRBV9|TRBJ2-7
CASSVVAGAHEQYF
>TRBV6-2/TRBV6-3|TRBJ2-1
CASRQGPAVYNEQFF
>TRBV12-3/TRBV12-4|TRBJ2-1
CASTLEGSREFF
>TRBV4-3|TRBJ1-4
CASSQDITEKLFF
>TRBV5-1|TRBJ2-3
CASSSGLAGSTDTQYF
>TRBV4-3|TRBJ2-1
CASSQGRAGYNEQFF
>TRBV5-1|TRBJ2-1
CASSLISGTGIRRQFF
>TRBV27|TRBJ1-5
CASSLSADNQPQHF
>TRBV3-1|TRBJ2-1
CANGYRSSYNEQFF
>TRBV18|TRBJ1-4
CASSLQGPPNEKLFF
>TRBV7-2|TRBJ2-3
CASSLGALRIGLLPHTQYF
>TRBV7-2|TRBJ1-5
CASSLTGAEGPQHF
>TRBV6-6|TRBJ2-5
CASSYWGQGADEQYF
>TRBV2|TRBJ2-1
CASRPSTVNEQFF
>TRBV2|TRBJ2-1
CASIEGGSKDNEQFF
>TRBV7-2|TRBJ2-1
CASSLGRDTYNEQFF
>TRBV29-1|TRBJ2-7
CSVALRLADEEQYF
>TRBV4-3|TRBJ1-1
CASSQGSGQGVNTEAFF
>TRBV20-1|TRBJ2-3
CSAHHRDTQYF
>TRBV18|TRBJ1-6
CASSPRTGTTSPLHF
>TRBV6-2/TRBV6-3|TRBJ2-1
CASSTSSFPLYNEQFF
>TRBV5-5|TRBJ2-7
CASSLAVAGGSYEQYF